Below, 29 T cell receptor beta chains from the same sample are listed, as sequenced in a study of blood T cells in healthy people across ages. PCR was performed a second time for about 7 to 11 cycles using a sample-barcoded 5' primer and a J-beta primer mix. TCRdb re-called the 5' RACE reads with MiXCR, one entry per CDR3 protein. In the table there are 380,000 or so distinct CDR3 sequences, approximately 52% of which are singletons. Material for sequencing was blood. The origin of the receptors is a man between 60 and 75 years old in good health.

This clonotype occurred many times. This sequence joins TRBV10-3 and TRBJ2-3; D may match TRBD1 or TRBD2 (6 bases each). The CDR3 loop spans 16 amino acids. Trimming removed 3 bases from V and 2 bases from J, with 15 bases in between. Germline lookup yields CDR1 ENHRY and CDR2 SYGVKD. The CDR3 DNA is TGTGCCATCAGTGAAGGGGGGCGCGGACCCACAGATACGCAGTATTTT. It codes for CAISEGGRGPTDTQYF.

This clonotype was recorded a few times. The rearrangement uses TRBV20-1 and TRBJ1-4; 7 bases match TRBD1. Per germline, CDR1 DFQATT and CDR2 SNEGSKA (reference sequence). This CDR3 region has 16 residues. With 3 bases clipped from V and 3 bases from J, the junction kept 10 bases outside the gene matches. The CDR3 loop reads CSARGGWGQPNEKLFF. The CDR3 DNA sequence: TGCAGTGCTAGGGGGGGCTGGGGACAGCCTAATGAAAAACTGTTTTTT.

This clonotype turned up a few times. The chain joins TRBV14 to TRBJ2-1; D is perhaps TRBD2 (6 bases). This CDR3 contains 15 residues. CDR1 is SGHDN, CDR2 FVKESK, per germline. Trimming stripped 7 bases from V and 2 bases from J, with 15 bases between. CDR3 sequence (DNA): TGTGCCAGCACCTCGTATAGCGGACCCTACAATGAGCAGTTCTTC. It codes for CASTSYSGPYNEQFF.

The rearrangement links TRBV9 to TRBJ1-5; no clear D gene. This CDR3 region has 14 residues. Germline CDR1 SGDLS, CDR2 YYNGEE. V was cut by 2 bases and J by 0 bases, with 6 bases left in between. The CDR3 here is CASSVDGSNQPQHF. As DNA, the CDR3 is TGTGCCAGCAGCGTCGACGGTAGCAATCAGCCCCAGCATTTT.

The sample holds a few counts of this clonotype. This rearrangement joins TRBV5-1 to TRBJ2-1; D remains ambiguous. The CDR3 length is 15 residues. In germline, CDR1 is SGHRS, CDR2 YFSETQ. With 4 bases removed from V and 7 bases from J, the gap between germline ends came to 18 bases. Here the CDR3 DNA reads TGCGCCAGCAGCCCCATTAGTGAGTTGAGGAATGAGCAGTTCTTC. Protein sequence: CASSPISELRNEQFF. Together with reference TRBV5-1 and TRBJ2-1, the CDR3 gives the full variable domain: KAGVTQTPRYLIKTRGQQVTLSCSPISGHRSVSWYQQTPGQGLQFLFEYFSETQRNKGNFPGRFSGRQFSNSRSEMNVSTLELGDSALYLCASSPISELRNEQFFGPGTRLTVL.

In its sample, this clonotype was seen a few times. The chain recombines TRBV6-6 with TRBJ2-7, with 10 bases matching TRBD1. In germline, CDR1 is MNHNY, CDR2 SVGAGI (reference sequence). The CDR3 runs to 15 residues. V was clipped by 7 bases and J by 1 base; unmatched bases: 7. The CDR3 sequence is CASNPPGQGSYEQYF. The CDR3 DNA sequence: TGTGCCAGCAACCCACCGGGACAGGGGTCCTACGAGCAGTACTTC.

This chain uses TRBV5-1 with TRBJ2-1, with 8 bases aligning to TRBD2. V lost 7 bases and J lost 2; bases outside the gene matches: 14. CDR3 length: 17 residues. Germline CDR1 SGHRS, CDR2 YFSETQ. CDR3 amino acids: CASSAGREVPPYNEQFF. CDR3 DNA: TGCGCCAGCTCTGCAGGGCGGGAGGTCCCCCCCTACAATGAGCAGTTCTTC.

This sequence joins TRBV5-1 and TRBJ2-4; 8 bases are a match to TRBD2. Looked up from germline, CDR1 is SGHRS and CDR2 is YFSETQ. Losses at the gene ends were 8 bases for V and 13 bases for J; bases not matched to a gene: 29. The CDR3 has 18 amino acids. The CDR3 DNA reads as TGCGCCAGTAGCCGAAGAGCGGGAGTCAGCGATGGGGTGAATGAGCAGTACTTC. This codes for CASSRRAGVSDGVNEQYF.

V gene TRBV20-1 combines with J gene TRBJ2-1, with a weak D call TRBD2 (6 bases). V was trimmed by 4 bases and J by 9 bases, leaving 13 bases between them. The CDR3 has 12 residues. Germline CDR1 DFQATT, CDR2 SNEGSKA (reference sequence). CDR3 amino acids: CSAKSTGVEQFF. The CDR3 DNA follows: TGCAGTGCTAAAAGTACGGGAGTTGAGCAGTTCTTC.

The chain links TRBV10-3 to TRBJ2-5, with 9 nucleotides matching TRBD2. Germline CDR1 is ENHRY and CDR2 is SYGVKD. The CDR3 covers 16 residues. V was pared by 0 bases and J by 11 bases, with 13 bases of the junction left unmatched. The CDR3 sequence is CAISESSGRDSRGQYF. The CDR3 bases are TGTGCCATCAGTGAGTCTAGCGGGAGAGATTCCCGGGGGCAGTACTTC.

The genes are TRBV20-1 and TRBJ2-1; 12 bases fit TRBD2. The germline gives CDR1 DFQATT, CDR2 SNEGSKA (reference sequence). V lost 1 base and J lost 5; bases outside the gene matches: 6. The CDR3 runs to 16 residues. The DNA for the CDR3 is TGCAGTGCTAGAGGACCACTAGCGGGGGGCCACAATGAGCAGTTCTTC. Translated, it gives CSARGPLAGGHNEQFF.

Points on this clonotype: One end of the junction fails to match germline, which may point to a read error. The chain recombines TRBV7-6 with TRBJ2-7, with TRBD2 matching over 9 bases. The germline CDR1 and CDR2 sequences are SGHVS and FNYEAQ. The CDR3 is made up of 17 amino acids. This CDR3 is CAGSLGSGSGGAYEQYF. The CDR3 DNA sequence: TGTGCCGGCAGCTTAGGATCAGGTAGCGGGGGAGCCTACGAGCAGTACTTC. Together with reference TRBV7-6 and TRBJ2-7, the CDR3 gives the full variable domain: GAGVSQSPRYKVTKRGQDVALRCDPISGHVSLYWYRQALGQGPEFLTYFNYEAQQDKSGLPNDRFSAERPEGSISTLTIQRTEQRDSAMYRCAGSLGSGSGGAYEQYFGPGTRLTVT.

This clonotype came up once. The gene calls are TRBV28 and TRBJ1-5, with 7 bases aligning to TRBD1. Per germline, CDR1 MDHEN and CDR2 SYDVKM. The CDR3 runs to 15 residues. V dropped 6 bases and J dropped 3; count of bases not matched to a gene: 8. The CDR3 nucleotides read TGTGCCAGCAGCACGACAGGGCGGGTCAATCAGCCCCAGCATTTT. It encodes CASSTTGRVNQPQHF.

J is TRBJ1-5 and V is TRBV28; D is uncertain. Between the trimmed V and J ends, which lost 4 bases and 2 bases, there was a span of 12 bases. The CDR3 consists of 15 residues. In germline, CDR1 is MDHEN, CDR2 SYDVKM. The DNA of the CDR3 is TGTGCCAGCAGTTCTTCAAGTACGGGCAATCAGCCCCAGCATTTT. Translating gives CASSSSSTGNQPQHF.

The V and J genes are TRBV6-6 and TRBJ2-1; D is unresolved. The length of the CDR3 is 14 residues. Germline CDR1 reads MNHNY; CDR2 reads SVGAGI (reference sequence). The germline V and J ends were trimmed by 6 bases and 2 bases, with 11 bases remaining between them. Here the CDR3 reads CASSPGGTYNEQFF. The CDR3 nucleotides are TGTGCCAGCAGCCCTGGTGGGACCTACAATGAGCAGTTCTTC.

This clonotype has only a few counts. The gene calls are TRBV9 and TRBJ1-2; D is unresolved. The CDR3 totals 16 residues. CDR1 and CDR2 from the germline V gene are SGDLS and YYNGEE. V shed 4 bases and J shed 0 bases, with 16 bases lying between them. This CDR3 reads CASSPRRSFPNYGYTF. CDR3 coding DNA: TGTGCCAGCAGCCCACGGAGGTCCTTCCCTAACTATGGCTACACCTTC.

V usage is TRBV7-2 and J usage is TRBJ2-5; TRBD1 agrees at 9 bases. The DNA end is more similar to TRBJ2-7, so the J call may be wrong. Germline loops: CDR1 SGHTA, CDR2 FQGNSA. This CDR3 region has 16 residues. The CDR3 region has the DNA TGTGCCAGCAGCGAAGAGGGGACAGGGAGGACCTACGAGCAGTACTTC. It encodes CASSEEGTGRTYEQYF.

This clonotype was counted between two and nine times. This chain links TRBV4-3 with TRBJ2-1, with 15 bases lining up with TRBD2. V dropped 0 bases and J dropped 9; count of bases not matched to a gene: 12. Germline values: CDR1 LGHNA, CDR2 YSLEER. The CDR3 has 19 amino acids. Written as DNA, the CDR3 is TGCGCCAGCAGCCAAGATAGGATCGGGACTAGCGGGAGGCCGCGTGAGCAGTTCTTC. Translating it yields CASSQDRIGTSGRPREQFF.

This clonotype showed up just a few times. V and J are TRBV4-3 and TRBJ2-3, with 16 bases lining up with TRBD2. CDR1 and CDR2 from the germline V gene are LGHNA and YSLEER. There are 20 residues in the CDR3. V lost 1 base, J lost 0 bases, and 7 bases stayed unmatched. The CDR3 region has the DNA TGCGCCAGCAGCCAAGGAGGGACTAGCGGGAGGGCCCGGAGCACAGATACGCAGTATTTT. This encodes CASSQGGTSGRARSTDTQYF.

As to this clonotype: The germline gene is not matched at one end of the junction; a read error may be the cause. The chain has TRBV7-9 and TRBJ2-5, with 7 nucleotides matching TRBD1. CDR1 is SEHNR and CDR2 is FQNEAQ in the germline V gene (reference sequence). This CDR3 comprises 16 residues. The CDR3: CAGSLAGGAFQETQYF. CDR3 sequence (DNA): TGTGCCGGCAGCTTAGCAGGGGGAGCGTTCCAGGAGACCCAGTACTTC.

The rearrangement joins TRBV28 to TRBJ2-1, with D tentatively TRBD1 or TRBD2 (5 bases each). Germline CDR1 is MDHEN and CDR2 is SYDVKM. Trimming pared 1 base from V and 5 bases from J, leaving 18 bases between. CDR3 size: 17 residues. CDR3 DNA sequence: TGTGCCAGCAGTTTATTAGGGACCCCAACGCGGGACAATGAGCAGTTCTTC. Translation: CASSLLGTPTRDNEQFF.

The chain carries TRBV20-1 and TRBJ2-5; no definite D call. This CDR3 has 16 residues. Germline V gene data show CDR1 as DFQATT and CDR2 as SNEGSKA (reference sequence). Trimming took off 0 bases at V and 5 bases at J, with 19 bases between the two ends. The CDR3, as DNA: TGCAGTGCTAGAGATTTCCGCCGTACCCAAGATGAGACCCAGTACTTC. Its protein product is CSARDFRRTQDETQYF.

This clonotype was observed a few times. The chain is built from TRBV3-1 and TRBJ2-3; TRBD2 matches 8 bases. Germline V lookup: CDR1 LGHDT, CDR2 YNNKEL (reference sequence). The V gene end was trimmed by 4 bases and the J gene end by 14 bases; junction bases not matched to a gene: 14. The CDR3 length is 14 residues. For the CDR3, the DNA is TGTGCCAGCAGCCCCCCGCCTAGCGGGCCTCCACGGTATTTT. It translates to CASSPPPSGPPRYF.

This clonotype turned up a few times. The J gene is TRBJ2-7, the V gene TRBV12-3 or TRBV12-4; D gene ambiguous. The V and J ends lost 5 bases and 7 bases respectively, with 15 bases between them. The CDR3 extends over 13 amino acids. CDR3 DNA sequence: TGTGCCAGCAGTGTGGTGGTCCCTGGAGAGCAGTACTTC. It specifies CASSVVVPGEQYF.

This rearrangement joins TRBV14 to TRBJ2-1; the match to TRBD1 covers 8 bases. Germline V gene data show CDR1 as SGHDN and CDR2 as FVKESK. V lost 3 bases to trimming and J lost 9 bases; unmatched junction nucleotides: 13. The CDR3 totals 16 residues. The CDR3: CASSQIRQGLDFEQFF. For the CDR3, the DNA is TGTGCCAGCAGCCAGATTAGACAGGGGTTAGATTTTGAGCAGTTCTTC.

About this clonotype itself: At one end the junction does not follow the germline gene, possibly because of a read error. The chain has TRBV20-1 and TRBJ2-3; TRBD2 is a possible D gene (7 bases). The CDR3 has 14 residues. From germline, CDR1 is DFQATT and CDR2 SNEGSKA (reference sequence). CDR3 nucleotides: TGCAGTGCTAAACGGGGGGCGAGTACAGATACGCGGTATTTT. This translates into CSAKRGASTDTRYF.

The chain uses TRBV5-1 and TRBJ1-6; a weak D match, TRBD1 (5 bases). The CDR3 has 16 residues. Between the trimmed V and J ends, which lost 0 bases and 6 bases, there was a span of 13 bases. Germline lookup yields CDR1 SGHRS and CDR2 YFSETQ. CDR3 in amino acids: CASSLEQGAPNSPLHF. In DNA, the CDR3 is TGCGCCAGCAGCTTGGAGCAGGGAGCGCCTAATTCACCCCTCCACTTT.

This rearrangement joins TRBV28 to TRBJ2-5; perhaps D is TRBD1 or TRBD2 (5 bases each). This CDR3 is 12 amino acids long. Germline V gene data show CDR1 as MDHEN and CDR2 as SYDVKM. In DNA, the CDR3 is TGTGCTGCAACCGGGACCAGAAATGAGCAGTACTTC. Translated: CAATGTRNEQYF.

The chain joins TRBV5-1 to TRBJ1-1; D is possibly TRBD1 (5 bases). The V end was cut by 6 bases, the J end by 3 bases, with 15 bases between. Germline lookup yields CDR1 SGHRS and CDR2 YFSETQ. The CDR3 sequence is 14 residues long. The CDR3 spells CASTRQPADTEAFF. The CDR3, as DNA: TGCGCCAGCACCCGACAGCCGGCGGACACTGAAGCTTTCTTT.